Presented here are 12 T cell receptor beta chains from one specimen sequenced in a study of blood T cell repertoires in COVID-19. Data came from immunoSEQ multiplex PCR; TCRdb stores just in-frame clones and leaves some out. In the table there are about 58,000 clones, around 78% of which are singletons. Sequencing was performed on peripheral blood. The source of these receptors is a human donor in a cohort sampled during active COVID-19.

V is TRBV15 and J is TRBJ2-1; TRBD2 matches 7 bases. Germline values: CDR1 LNHNV, CDR2 YYDKDF (reference sequence). The length of the CDR3 is 18 residues. The ends lost 2 bases at V and 0 bases at J; junction bases unmatched: 10. The CDR3: CATSRPPPSGTSYNEQFF. CDR3 DNA sequence: TGTGCCACCAGCAGACCCCCACCGAGCGGGACCTCCTACAATGAGCAGTTCTTC.

This rearrangement joins TRBV14 to TRBJ1-1; D not certain. Germline CDR1 SGHDN, CDR2 FVKESK. The CDR3 has 14 amino acids. V was pared by 0 bases and J by 4 bases, with 9 bases between. In nucleotides, the CDR3 is TGTGCCAGCAGCCAAGAGAGCGGCGTCACTGAAGCTTTCTTT. The encoded protein is CASSQESGVTEAFF.

In the case of this clone: The identical CDR3 is also encoded by other nucleotide sequences in the sample. The chain is built from TRBV30 and TRBJ1-2, with a possible D match to TRBD1 (6 bases). The CDR3 is 13 residues long. CDR1 GTSNPN and CDR2 SVGIG come from the germline V gene (reference sequence). V lost 2 bases, J lost 9 bases, and 16 bases lay in between. The CDR3 DNA reads as TGTGCCTGGAGTTCTCGGGGGGCGCTTAGCTACACCTTC. It yields the protein CAWSSRGALSYTF.

The V gene is TRBV11-2, the J gene TRBJ2-7, with D possibly TRBD2 on 5 matching bases. Germline V CDR1 and CDR2: SGHAT, FQNNGV. The CDR3 is 15 amino acids. V was pared by 0 bases and J by 6 bases, with 15 bases between. As DNA, the CDR3 is TGTGCCAGCAGCTTAGATCCAAGAGGCCGGGGCGAGCAGTACTTC. Encoded protein: CASSLDPRGRGEQYF. The variable domain in full, completed from reference TRBV11-2 and TRBJ2-7, reads EAGVAQSPRYKIIEKRQSVAFWCNPISGHATLYWYQQILGQGPKLLIQFQNNGVVDDSQLPKDRFSAERLKGVDSTLKIQPAKLEDSAVYLCASSLDPRGRGEQYFGPGTRLTVT.

V usage is TRBV9 and J usage is TRBJ2-7; 9 bases fit TRBD2. The CDR3 has 15 residues. J gave up 2 bases and V 4 bases, and 7 bases lay outside the gene matches. Germline V gene lookup returns CDR1 SGDLS and CDR2 YYNGEE. This chain's CDR3 is CASSPSLAGTYEQYF. As DNA, the CDR3 is TGTGCCAGCAGCCCCAGTCTAGCGGGGACCTACGAGCAGTACTTC.

This chain joins TRBV6-2 or TRBV6-3 and TRBJ2-7; 12 bases match TRBD2. Per germline, CDR1 MNHEY and CDR2 SVGEGT. The V gene end was trimmed by 5 bases and the J gene end by 6 bases; junction bases not matched to a gene: 8. The CDR3 spans 15 residues. CDR3 coding DNA: TGTGCCAGCAGTCCGACTAGCGGGAGATTTGCCGAGCAGTACTTC. This codes for CASSPTSGRFAEQYF.

The rearrangement uses TRBV10-3 and TRBJ2-7; perhaps TRBD1 as D (5 bases). V was cut by 0 bases and J by 6 bases, with 15 bases left in between. CDR1 and CDR2 (germline): ENHRY, SYGVKD. The CDR3 extends over 15 amino acids. The CDR3 DNA follows: TGTGCCATCAGTGAGTCGTTTCAGGGATGGGGCGAGCAGTACTTC. This sequence encodes CAISESFQGWGEQYF.

The chain has TRBV9 and TRBJ1-1; a weak D match, TRBD1 (5 bases). Trimming left V 0 bases short and J 0 bases short, with 9 bases between. Per the germline V gene, CDR1 is SGDLS and CDR2 is YYNGEE. The CDR3 runs to 15 residues. The chain's CDR3 is CASSVGQRMNTEAFF. DNA of the CDR3: TGTGCCAGCAGCGTAGGACAGAGGATGAACACTGAAGCTTTCTTT.

The rearrangement links TRBV7-8 to TRBJ2-3, with 14 bases matching TRBD2. The CDR3 has 18 residues. With 4 bases clipped from V and 2 bases from J, the junction kept 8 bases outside the gene matches. Germline CDR1 and CDR2: SGHVS and FQNEAQ. DNA for the CDR3: TGTGCCAGCAGCTCAATCCAGACTAGCGGGAGGGCCACAGATACGCAGTATTTT. Translated, it gives CASSSIQTSGRATDTQYF.

This sequence joins TRBV28 and TRBJ2-7, with 7 positions matching TRBD2. Losses at the gene ends were 6 bases for V and 4 bases for J; bases not matched to a gene: 15. The germline CDR1 and CDR2 sequences are MDHEN and SYDVKM. CDR3 length equals 16 residues. CDR3 sequence (DNA): TGTGCCAGCAGAAAATCCGGCGGGGGATCGGAATACGAGCAGTACTTC. Protein product: CASRKSGGGSEYEQYF.

The V call is TRBV18, the J call TRBJ2-7; tentative D call: TRBD2 (6 bases). V dropped 1 base and J dropped 2 bases, with 12 bases sitting between them. Germline CDR1 is KGHSH and CDR2 is LQKENI. This CDR3 comprises 15 residues. The CDR3 nucleotides are TGTGCCAGCTCACCACGGGGGGTATCGGCCTACGAGCAGTACTTC. This gives the protein CASSPRGVSAYEQYF.

The chain employs TRBV7-6 and TRBJ1-4; TRBD1 might be the D (5 bases). The CDR3 consists of 12 residues. CDR1 and CDR2 (germline): SGHVS, FNYEAQ. V was cut by 5 bases and J by 10 bases, with 11 bases left in between. In nucleotides, the CDR3 is TGTGCCAGCAGCCTGGGGGGGATAAAACTGTTTTTT. Its protein product is CASSLGGIKLFF.